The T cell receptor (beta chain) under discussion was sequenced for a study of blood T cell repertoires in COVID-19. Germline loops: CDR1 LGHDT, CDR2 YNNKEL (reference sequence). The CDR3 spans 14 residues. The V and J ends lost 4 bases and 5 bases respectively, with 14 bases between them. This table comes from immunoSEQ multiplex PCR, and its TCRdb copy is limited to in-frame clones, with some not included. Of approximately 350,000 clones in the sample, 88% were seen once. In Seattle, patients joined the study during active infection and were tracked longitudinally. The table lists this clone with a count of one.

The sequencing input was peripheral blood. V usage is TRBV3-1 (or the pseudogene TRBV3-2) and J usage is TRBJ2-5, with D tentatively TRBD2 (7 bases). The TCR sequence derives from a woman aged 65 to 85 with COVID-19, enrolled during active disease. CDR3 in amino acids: CASSRAGEGETQYF. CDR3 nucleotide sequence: TGTGCCAGCAGCCGGGCAGGGGAGGGCGAGACCCAGTACTTC.